The 8 T cell receptor beta chains below all came from one sample that was sequenced in a study of siplizumab effects on memory and regulatory T cells. Using immunoSEQ multiplex PCR, the repertoire was profiled, and TCRdb retains in-frame clones only, with some absent. The sample lists around 100,000 clones, roughly 94% occurring once. Sequencing was done on a sample of Tregs sorted from blood. All receptors come from a human donor in good health.

The rearrangement uses TRBV5-1 and TRBJ2-1, with D possibly TRBD2 on 5 matching bases. The ends were cut back, 5 bases at V and 1 base at J, with 13 bases in the middle. Germline loops: CDR1 SGHRS, CDR2 YFSETQ. This CDR3 has 15 amino acids. The CDR3 bases are TGCGCCAGCAGTCTTAGCGAGTTTTCCTACAATGAGCAGTTCTTC. Residues: CASSLSEFSYNEQFF.

V gene TRBV20-1 combines with J gene TRBJ1-6; D call uncertain. Germline V lookup: CDR1 DFQATT, CDR2 SNEGSKA (reference sequence). CDR3 length: 10 amino acids. The V end was cut by 4 bases, the J end by 8 bases, with 3 bases between. CDR3 amino acids: CSATHSPLHF. CDR3 nucleotides: TGCAGTGCTACCCATTCACCCCTCCACTTT.

CDR3: CASSLELAASYNEQFF. DNA of the CDR3: TGTGCCAGCAGCTTAGAACTCGCGGCCTCCTACAATGAGCAGTTCTTC. This chain connects TRBV11-2 to TRBJ2-1; D gene uncertain. This CDR3 is built from 16 residues. Germline values: CDR1 SGHAT, CDR2 FQNNGV. V lost 0 bases to trimming and J lost 0 bases, with 9 bases between them.

The chain uses TRBV5-1 and TRBJ1-2; 8 positions agree with TRBD1. Germline CDR1 SGHRS, CDR2 YFSETQ. J was trimmed by 7 bases and V by 3 bases; bases with no gene match: 14. This CDR3 comprises 16 residues. The CDR3 spells CASSWYRDRRYSGYTF. CDR3 nucleotides: TGCGCCAGCAGCTGGTACCGGGACAGGAGGTATAGTGGCTACACCTTC.

The gene calls are TRBV28 and TRBJ2-1; D is undetermined. Germline CDR1 MDHEN, CDR2 SYDVKM. Deletions cut 7 bases from V and 6 bases from J, with 13 bases between. The CDR3 contains 13 residues. In DNA, the CDR3 is TGTGCCAGCACCGCCGACTCAATCAATGAGCAGTTCTTC. Translating it yields CASTADSINEQFF.

The J gene is TRBJ2-3, the V gene TRBV7-3; 7 nucleotides align to TRBD1. The CDR3 sequence is 16 residues long. V lost 1 base, J lost 1 base, and 5 bases stayed unmatched. Per germline, CDR1 SGHTA and CDR2 FQGTGA. The CDR3 nucleotides are TGTGCCAGCAGCTTAAACCCCGGGACAGGCACAGATACGCAGTATTTT. Residues: CASSLNPGTGTDTQYF. Full variable domain (rest looked up from reference TRBV7-3 and TRBJ2-3): GAGVSQTPSNKVTEKGKYVELRCDPISGHTALYWYRQSLGQGPEFLIYFQGTGAADDSGLPNDRFFAVRPEGSVSTLKIQRTERGDSAVYLCASSLNPGTGTDTQYFGPGTRLTVL.

The chain carries TRBV19 and TRBJ1-1; D ambiguous. Trimming stripped 3 bases from V and 0 bases from J, with 20 bases between. The CDR3 has 18 residues. Germline CDR1 is LNHDA and CDR2 is SQIVND (reference sequence). CDR3 loop: CASSINPLAGSMNTEAFF. In nucleotides, the CDR3 is TGTGCCAGTAGTATCAACCCACTAGCGGGGTCGATGAACACTGAAGCTTTCTTT.

This clone has only one observation. The CDR3 DNA sequence: TGTGCCAGTAGTAGACTAGCGATCGCCGAGCAGTACTTC. Amino acid sequence: CASSRLAIAEQYF. The rearrangement links TRBV19 to TRBJ2-7; 8 bases fit TRBD2. CDR3 length equals 13 residues. The V and J ends lost 4 bases and 6 bases, in that order; junction bases with no gene match: 5. Germline CDR1 is LNHDA and CDR2 is SQIVND (reference sequence).